A selection of T cell receptor beta chains follows, all from one sample in a study of STAT3 mutations in large granular lymphocyte leukemia. This table comes from immunoSEQ multiplex PCR, and its TCRdb copy is limited to in-frame clones, with some not included. The repertoire consists of under 15,000 clones, with about 92% occurring once and the leading ten covering around 34%. The sample comprised peripheral blood mononuclear cells. Receptors originate from a man aged 40-49 years with T-cell large granular lymphocyte leukemia. Some clones in this sample may be carry-over from other donors' samples. Each CDR3 is given with its conserved first and last residue. Each record gives: D gene, J gene, V gene, CDR3 protein, CDR3 DNA. The D gene is left open where the match is weak.

D gene: TRBD1; J gene: TRBJ2-7; V gene: TRBV4-3; CDR3 protein: CASSQGQGAWEQYF; CDR3 DNA: TGCGCCAGCAGCCAAGGACAGGGGGCCTGGGAGCAGTACTTC
D gene: .; J gene: TRBJ1-3; V gene: TRBV18; CDR3 protein: CASSPRQADPGNTIYF; CDR3 DNA: TGTGCCAGCTCACCAAGGCAGGCTGATCCTGGAAACACCATATATTTT
D gene: TRBD1; J gene: TRBJ1-1; V gene: TRBV5-4; CDR3 protein: CASSWADRGRGNTEAFF; CDR3 DNA: TGTGCCAGCAGTTGGGCTGACAGGGGGCGAGGAAACACTGAAGCTTTCTTT
D gene: .; J gene: TRBJ1-2; V gene: TRBV7-2; CDR3 protein: CASSYSPDGPNTF; CDR3 DNA: TGTGCCAGCAGTTACTCCCCGGACGGCCCCAACACCTTC
D gene: .; J gene: TRBJ2-7; V gene: TRBV5-1; CDR3 protein: CASTLGELLPYEQYF; CDR3 DNA: TGCGCCAGCACTCTCGGGGAACTTCTCCCCTACGAGCAGTACTTC